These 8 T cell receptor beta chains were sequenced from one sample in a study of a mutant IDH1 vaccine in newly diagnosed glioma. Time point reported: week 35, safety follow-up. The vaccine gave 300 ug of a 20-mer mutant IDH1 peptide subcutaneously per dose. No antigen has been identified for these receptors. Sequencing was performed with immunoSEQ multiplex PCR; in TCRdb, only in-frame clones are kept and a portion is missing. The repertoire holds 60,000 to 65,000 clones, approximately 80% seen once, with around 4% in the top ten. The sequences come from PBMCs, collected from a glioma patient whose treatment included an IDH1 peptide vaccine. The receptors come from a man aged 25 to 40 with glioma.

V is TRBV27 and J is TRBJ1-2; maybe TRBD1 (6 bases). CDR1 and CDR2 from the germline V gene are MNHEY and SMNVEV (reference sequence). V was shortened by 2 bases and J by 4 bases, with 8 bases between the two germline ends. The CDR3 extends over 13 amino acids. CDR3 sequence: CASSLPGAYGYTF. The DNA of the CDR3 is TGTGCCAGCAGTTTACCAGGGGCCTATGGCTACACCTTC.

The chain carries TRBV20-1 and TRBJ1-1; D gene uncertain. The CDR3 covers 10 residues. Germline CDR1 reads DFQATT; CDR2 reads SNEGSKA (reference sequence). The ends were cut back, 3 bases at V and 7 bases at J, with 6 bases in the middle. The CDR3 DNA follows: TGCAGTGCTAGGTCCCTTGAAGCTTTCTTT. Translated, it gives CSARSLEAFF.

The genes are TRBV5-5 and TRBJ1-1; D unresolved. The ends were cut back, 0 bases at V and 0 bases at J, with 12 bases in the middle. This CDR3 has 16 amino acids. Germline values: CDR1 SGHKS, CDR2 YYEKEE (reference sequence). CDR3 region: CASSLGPSRMNTEAFF. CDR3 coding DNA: TGTGCCAGCAGCTTGGGACCGTCCCGCATGAACACTGAAGCTTTCTTT.

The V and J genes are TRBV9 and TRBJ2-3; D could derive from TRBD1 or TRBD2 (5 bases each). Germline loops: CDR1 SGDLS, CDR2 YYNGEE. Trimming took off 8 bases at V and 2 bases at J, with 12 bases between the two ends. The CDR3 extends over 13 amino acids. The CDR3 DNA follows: TGTGCCAGTGGGGGATGGGCCACAGATACGCAGTATTTT. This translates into CASGGWATDTQYF.

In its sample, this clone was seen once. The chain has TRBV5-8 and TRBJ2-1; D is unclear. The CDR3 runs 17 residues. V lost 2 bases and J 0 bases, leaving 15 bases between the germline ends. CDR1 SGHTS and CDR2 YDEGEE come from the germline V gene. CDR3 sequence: CASSFRPDLSSYNEQFF. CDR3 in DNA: TGTGCCAGCAGCTTTCGTCCGGACCTAAGCTCCTACAATGAGCAGTTCTTC.

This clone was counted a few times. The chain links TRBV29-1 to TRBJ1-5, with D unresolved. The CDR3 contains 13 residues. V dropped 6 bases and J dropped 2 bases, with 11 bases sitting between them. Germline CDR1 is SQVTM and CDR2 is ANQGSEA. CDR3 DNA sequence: TGCAGCGTGGGAGGAATAGGCAATCAGCCCCAGCATTTT. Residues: CSVGGIGNQPQHF. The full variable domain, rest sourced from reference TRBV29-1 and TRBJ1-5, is SAVISQKPSRDICQRGTSLTIQCQVDSQVTMMFWYRQQPGQSLTLIATANQGSEATYESGFVIDKFPISRPNLTFSTLTVSNMSPEDSSIYLCSVGGIGNQPQHFGDGTRLSIL.

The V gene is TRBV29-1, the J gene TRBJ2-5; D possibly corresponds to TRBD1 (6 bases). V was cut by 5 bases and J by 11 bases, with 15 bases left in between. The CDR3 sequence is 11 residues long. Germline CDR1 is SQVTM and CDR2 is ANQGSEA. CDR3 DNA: TGCAGCGTTCAGACAGGAAATAGGCAGTACTTC. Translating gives CSVQTGNRQYF.

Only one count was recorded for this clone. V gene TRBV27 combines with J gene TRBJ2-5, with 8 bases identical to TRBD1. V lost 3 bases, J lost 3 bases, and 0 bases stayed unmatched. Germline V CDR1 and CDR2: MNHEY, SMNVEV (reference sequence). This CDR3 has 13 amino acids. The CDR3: CASSLTGEETQYF. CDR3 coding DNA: TGTGCCAGCAGTTTGACAGGGGAAGAGACCCAGTACTTC.